Shown below are 3 T cell receptor beta chains from a single sample sequenced in a study of cytomegalovirus exposure and HLA in healthy donors. PCR primers comprised 60 Vbeta and 13 Jbeta primers. Some clones are missing from TCRdb's copy, which holds only in-frame ones; the method was immunoSEQ multiplex PCR. The sample consists of approximately 200,000 clones, over 75% of them appearing once. Specimen: PBMCs. Every receptor here comes from a boy younger than 10 in good health and CMV-seronegative.

This clone appeared once. The rearrangement joins TRBV9 to TRBJ2-1, with TRBD1 identical over 7 bases. V shed 0 bases, J shed 8 bases, and the junction held 14 bases outside the gene matches. CDR1 is SGDLS and CDR2 is YYNGEE in the germline V gene. The CDR3 runs 17 residues. The CDR3 bases are TGTGCCAGCAGCGTAGACCCCACAGGGGATTACGGTTATGAGCAGTTCTTC. Translating it yields CASSVDPTGDYGYEQFF. Using reference TRBV9 and TRBJ2-1 for the parts outside the CDR3, the full variable domain is DSGVTQTPKHLITATGQRVTLRCSPRSGDLSVYWYQQSLDQGLQFLIQYYNGEERAKGNILERFSAQQFPDLHSELNLSSLELGDSALYFCASSVDPTGDYGYEQFFGPGTRLTVL.

J is TRBJ2-7 and V is TRBV4-1; possibly TRBD1 for D (6 bases). Trimming shortened V by 1 base and J by 0 bases, and 7 bases separated the two germline ends. The CDR3 consists of 14 residues. The germline CDR1 and CDR2 sequences are MGHRA and YSYEKL. In DNA, the CDR3 is TGCGCCAGCAGCCAAGGGACAGTCTCCTACGAGCAGTACTTC. As protein: CASSQGTVSYEQYF.

The CDR3 is CASSLTGGETQYF. The CDR3 bases are TGTGCCAGCAGCTTGACAGGGGGAGAGACCCAGTACTTC. The chain has TRBV28 and TRBJ2-5; 9 bases agree with TRBD1. Trimming removed 6 bases from V and 4 bases from J; junction bases left unmatched: 3. CDR1 and CDR2 (germline): MDHEN, SYDVKM. The CDR3 totals 13 residues.